Presented here are 22 T cell receptor beta chains from one specimen sequenced in a study of molecular identifiers for immune sequencing clone quantification. TCRdb ran MiXCR on the PCR reads and lists one entry per CDR3 protein. The sample lists about 510,000 distinct CDR3 sequences, about 25% seen once, with 0.7% to 0.9% in the top ten. Sequences were obtained from naive CD8+ T cells from blood, with Jurkat cell RNA spiked in. The subset: FACS-sorted CD8+CD4-CCR7+CD45RA+ naive T cells. The origin of the receptors is a human donor in good health. Some libraries in this study had Jurkat cell RNA spiked in.

This clonotype was picked up a small number of times. DNA for the CDR3: TGTGCCAGCACCGCGATCCCCATTTATAGCGGGGGAGACAATGAGCAGTTCTTC. This encodes CASTAIPIYSGGDNEQFF. V is TRBV7-9 and J is TRBJ2-1, with 9 bases matching TRBD2. The CDR3 is 18 residues long. CDR1 and CDR2 from the germline V gene are SEHNR and FQNEAQ (reference sequence). Germline trimming cut 7 bases from V and 5 bases from J; bases unmatched to any gene: 18.

The chain has TRBV6-5 and TRBJ1-6; the D gene is possibly TRBD1 (6 bases). The V end lost 2 bases, the J end lost 13 bases, and 18 bases lay between the germline ends. Germline V gene data show CDR1 as MNHEY and CDR2 as SVGAGI. This CDR3 region has 15 residues. CDR3 nucleotides: TGTGCCAGCAGTTACGGGTCGGTTAACAGGGACCCCCTCCACTTT. It translates to CASSYGSVNRDPLHF.

In its sample, this clonotype was seen once. One end of the junction does not line up with germline, which may come from a read error. The chain couples TRBV20-1 to TRBJ2-7; D ambiguous. Germline V gene sequence: CDR1 DFQATT, CDR2 SNEGSKA (reference sequence). The CDR3 runs 13 residues. CDR3 sequence (DNA): TGCAGTGCTAAGGGCACCTTCTCCTACGGGCAGTACTTC. Translated: CSAKGTFSYGQYF.

This chain links TRBV9 with TRBJ1-4; 7 bases fit TRBD1. With 4 bases clipped from V and 7 bases from J, the junction kept 13 bases outside the gene matches. CDR1 is SGDLS and CDR2 is YYNGEE in the germline V gene. The CDR3 loop spans 16 amino acids. The CDR3 coding sequence is TGTGCCAGCAGCCCCGGGACAGCCACGTTTAGTGAAAAACTGTTTTTT. Translation: CASSPGTATFSEKLFF.

The chain has TRBV6-2 or TRBV6-3 and TRBJ2-3; 12 bases are shared with TRBD2. CDR3 length equals 18 residues. V shed 6 bases and J 0 bases; nucleotides not matched to a gene: 10. The V gene's germline CDR1 is MNHEY and CDR2 SVGEGT. The CDR3: CASRTWTSGETSTDTQYF. CDR3 DNA: TGTGCCAGCAGAACCTGGACTAGCGGGGAGACTAGCACAGATACGCAGTATTTT.

This clonotype was recorded a few times. This chain connects TRBV13 to TRBJ2-7, with 10 bases that match TRBD2. CDR1 is PRHDT, CDR2 FYEKMQ, per germline (reference sequence). There are 15 residues in the CDR3. After removal of 4 bases from V and 3 bases from J, the junction contained 6 bases not matched to a gene. This CDR3 reads CASSSWTSGVYEQYF. CDR3 nucleotides: TGTGCCAGCAGCTCTTGGACTAGCGGAGTCTACGAGCAGTACTTC.

This clonotype was detected only a few times. V is TRBV19 and J is TRBJ1-5; D perhaps matches TRBD1 (6 bases). V lost 5 bases and J 1 base, leaving 21 bases between the germline ends. The germline V gene has CDR1 LNHDA and CDR2 SQIVND (reference sequence). This CDR3 has 18 amino acids. The chain's CDR3 is CASSFARGQGPSNQPQHF. CDR3 DNA: TGTGCCAGTAGTTTCGCCCGGGGGCAGGGGCCGAGCAATCAGCCCCAGCATTTT.

The sample holds many counts of this clonotype. The gene calls are TRBV6-6 and TRBJ2-1, with a tentative D call TRBD2 (7 bases). Germline V gene lookup returns CDR1 MNHNY and CDR2 SVGAGI (reference sequence). Trimming removed 10 bases at V and 2 bases at J, with 12 bases between. This CDR3 is 13 amino acids long. The CDR3 region has the DNA TGTGCCATTACAGGGAGGGCCTACAATGAGCAGTTCTTC. This translates into CAITGRAYNEQFF.

There are many counts of this clonotype. This chain uses TRBV6-2 or TRBV6-3 with TRBJ2-7; 10 positions agree with TRBD2. V dropped 2 bases and J dropped 3; count of bases not matched to a gene: 1. The CDR3 consists of 14 residues. The germline V gene has CDR1 MNHEY and CDR2 SVGEGT. The CDR3 DNA sequence: TGTGCCAGCAGTTACCTAGCGGGGGTCTACGAGCAGTACTTC. Its protein is CASSYLAGVYEQYF.

This clonotype was recorded a few times. This chain uses TRBV20-1 with TRBJ2-7; D unclear. Germline values: CDR1 DFQATT, CDR2 SNEGSKA (reference sequence). The CDR3 length is 15 residues. Trimming pared 0 bases from V and 2 bases from J, leaving 14 bases between. The CDR3 DNA is TGCAGTGCTAGAGAAGTATCAGGAAACACCTACGAGCAGTACTTC. Translated: CSAREVSGNTYEQYF.

J is TRBJ1-1 and V is TRBV7-9, with D tentatively TRBD1 (6 bases). Trimming removed 2 bases at V and 6 bases at J, with 10 bases between. CDR1 is SEHNR and CDR2 is FQNEAQ in the germline V gene (reference sequence). CDR3 length equals 13 residues. This CDR3 reads CASSLQGLAEAFF. CDR3 bases: TGTGCCAGCAGCTTACAGGGGTTGGCTGAAGCTTTCTTT.

In regard to this clonotype: Possible read error: a much larger clone is one base away. The CDR3 does not end in the conserved phenylalanine or tryptophan, so this is likely a read error. This chain uses TRBV2 with TRBJ1-1; possibly TRBD1 for D (5 bases). CDR3 size: 15 residues. CDR1 is SNHLY, CDR2 FYNNEI, per germline. V was shortened by 8 bases and J by 0 bases, with 16 bases between the two germline ends. CDR3 DNA: TGTGCCAGCCAGGGCCTTCTTACCATGAACACTGAAGCTTTCTCT. Translating gives CASQGLLTMNTEAFS.

In this sample, this clonotype turned up a few times. The chain is built from TRBV27 and TRBJ2-1; D might be TRBD1 (6 bases). Trimming removed 3 bases from V and 9 bases from J, with 21 bases in between. Per the germline V gene, CDR1 is MNHEY and CDR2 is SMNVEV (reference sequence). The CDR3 runs 16 residues. The CDR3 region is CASSFTTGSVGVEQFF. In nucleotides, the CDR3 is TGTGCCAGCAGTTTTACAACAGGGTCCGTGGGGGTTGAGCAGTTCTTC.

This clonotype was counted a single time. V gene TRBV7-9 combines with J gene TRBJ1-5, with D hard to call. V lost 4 bases to trimming and J lost 7 bases, with 14 bases between them. The CDR3 extends over 14 amino acids. The germline CDR1 and CDR2 sequences are SEHNR and FQNEAQ (reference sequence). CDR3 bases: TGTGCCAGCAGCTCGGAGTCCGAGGAACAGCCCCAGCATTTT. It translates to CASSSESEEQPQHF.

This clonotype was counted a few times. The rearrangement uses TRBV19 and TRBJ2-3; a weak D match, TRBD1 (6 bases). Looked up from germline, CDR1 is LNHDA and CDR2 is SQIVND (reference sequence). Trimming stripped 5 bases from V and 2 bases from J, with 17 bases between. This CDR3 spans 16 amino acids. The CDR3 reads CASSPQGPPSTDTQYF. CDR3 DNA sequence: TGTGCCAGTAGTCCCCAGGGGCCCCCATCCACAGATACGCAGTATTTT.

This rearrangement joins TRBV11-2 to TRBJ2-1; TRBD2 is a possible D gene (6 bases). V lost 0 bases to trimming and J lost 4 bases, with 13 bases between them. The CDR3 spans 16 residues. The V gene's germline CDR1 is SGHAT and CDR2 FQNNGV. CDR3 protein: CASSLETSQRYNEQFF. The CDR3 coding sequence is TGTGCCAGCAGCTTAGAAACTAGCCAAAGGTACAATGAGCAGTTCTTC. Combining the CDR3 with reference TRBV11-2 and TRBJ2-1 gives the whole variable domain EAGVAQSPRYKIIEKRQSVAFWCNPISGHATLYWYQQILGQGPKLLIQFQNNGVVDDSQLPKDRFSAERLKGVDSTLKIQPAKLEDSAVYLCASSLETSQRYNEQFFGPGTRLTVL.

The sample holds a few counts of this clonotype. V gene TRBV19 combines with J gene TRBJ2-1, with unresolved D. With 7 bases removed from V and 4 bases from J, the gap between germline ends came to 11 bases. The germline CDR1 and CDR2 sequences are LNHDA and SQIVND (reference sequence). This CDR3 is built from 13 residues. The CDR3 DNA is TGTGCCAGTACCACTCTGGGTTACAATGAGCAGTTCTTC. It encodes CASTTLGYNEQFF.

This clonotype was seen a handful of times. This chain connects TRBV12-3 or TRBV12-4 to TRBJ1-5; no reliable D call. This CDR3 spans 14 amino acids. The germline V and J ends were trimmed by 4 bases and 9 bases, with 16 bases remaining between them. The CDR3 region has the DNA TGTGCCAGCAGTTCGACCCAATACCCAGGGCCCCAGCATTTT. This gives the protein CASSSTQYPGPQHF.

With regard to this clonotype: Being one base from a much bigger clone, this may be a read error. V and J are TRBV7-9 and TRBJ1-4, with D possibly TRBD1 on 5 matching bases. The CDR3 consists of 14 residues. The germline CDR1 and CDR2 sequences are SEHNR and FQNEAQ (reference sequence). CDR3 DNA sequence: TGTGCCAGCAGCTTTTCAGGGCGAGATGAAAAACTGCTTTTT. Encoded protein: CASSFSGRDEKLLF.

The chain carries TRBV19 and TRBJ1-6; 7 bases are shared with TRBD1. With V trimmed by 10 bases and J by 5 bases, 5 bases remained unmatched. This CDR3 has 13 residues. Germline lookup yields CDR1 LNHDA and CDR2 SQIVND (reference sequence). CDR3 loop: CATRDRNNSPLHF. The CDR3 DNA sequence: TGTGCCACAAGGGACAGAAATAATTCACCCCTCCACTTT.

This clonotype appeared a few times. This chain connects TRBV7-6 to TRBJ1-1; D is undetermined. Per germline, CDR1 SGHVS and CDR2 FNYEAQ. This CDR3 has 14 amino acids. V shed 5 bases and J shed 4 bases, with 14 bases lying between them. DNA for the CDR3: TGTGCCAGCAGCCATACTCCGCCAGGCACTGAAGCTTTCTTT. This gives the protein CASSHTPPGTEAFF. Using reference TRBV7-6 and TRBJ1-1 for the parts outside the CDR3, the full variable domain is GAGVSQSPRYKVTKRGQDVALRCDPISGHVSLYWYRQALGQGPEFLTYFNYEAQQDKSGLPNDRFSAERPEGSISTLTIQRTEQRDSAMYRCASSHTPPGTEAFFGQGTRLTVV.

This clonotype was observed a few times. The chain links TRBV6-5 to TRBJ1-2; no firm D call. The CDR3 is made up of 10 amino acids. Germline assignment: CDR1 MNHEY and CDR2 SVGAGI. V was trimmed by 8 bases and J by 7 bases, leaving 8 bases between them. CDR3 bases: TGTGCCAGCTTGATCTCTGGCTACACCTTC. It is translated as CASLISGYTF.